Here is one T cell receptor beta chain with its context. A UMI-containing oligonucleotide was joined by 3' ligation to the TCR cDNA template. The SP2 primer and nested alpha and beta constant region primers amplified ligated cDNA in four rounds. TCRdb passed the 5' RACE reads through MiXCR, listing each CDR3 protein once. The table has 30,000 to 40,000 distinct CDR3 sequences, about a sixth seen once. Germline-derived CDR1 and CDR2 are MNHEY and SVGAGI. There are 14 residues in the CDR3. With 7 bases removed from V and 2 bases from J, the gap between germline ends came to 14 bases. This specimen comes from a study of naive and memory T cell subsets.

This sequence was found in a female donor in good health. The gene calls are TRBV6-5 and TRBJ2-5, with no clear D. This CDR3 is CASTQLGSQETQYF. The CDR3 DNA sequence: TGTGCCAGCACCCAGCTTGGCTCTCAAGAGACCCAGTACTTC.